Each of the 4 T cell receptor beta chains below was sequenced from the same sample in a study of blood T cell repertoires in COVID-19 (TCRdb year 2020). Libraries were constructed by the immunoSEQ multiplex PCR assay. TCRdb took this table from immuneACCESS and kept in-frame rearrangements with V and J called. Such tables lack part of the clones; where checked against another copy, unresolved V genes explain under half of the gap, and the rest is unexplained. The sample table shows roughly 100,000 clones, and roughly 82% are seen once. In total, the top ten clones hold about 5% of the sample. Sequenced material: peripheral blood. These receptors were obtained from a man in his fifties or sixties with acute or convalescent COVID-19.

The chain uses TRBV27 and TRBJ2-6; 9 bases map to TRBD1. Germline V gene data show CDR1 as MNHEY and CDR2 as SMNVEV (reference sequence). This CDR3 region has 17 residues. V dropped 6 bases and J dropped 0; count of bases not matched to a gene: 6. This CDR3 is CASRSGQGVSGANVLTF. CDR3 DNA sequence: TGTGCCAGCAGGTCGGGACAGGGTGTCTCTGGGGCCAACGTCCTGACTTTC.

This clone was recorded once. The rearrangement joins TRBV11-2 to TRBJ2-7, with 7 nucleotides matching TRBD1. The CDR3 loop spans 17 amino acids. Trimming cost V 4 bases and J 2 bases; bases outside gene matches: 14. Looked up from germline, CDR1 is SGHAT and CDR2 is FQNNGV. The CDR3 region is CASSSIYRQGRTYEQYF. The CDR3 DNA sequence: TGTGCCAGCAGCTCAATCTACCGACAGGGCCGAACCTACGAGCAGTACTTC.

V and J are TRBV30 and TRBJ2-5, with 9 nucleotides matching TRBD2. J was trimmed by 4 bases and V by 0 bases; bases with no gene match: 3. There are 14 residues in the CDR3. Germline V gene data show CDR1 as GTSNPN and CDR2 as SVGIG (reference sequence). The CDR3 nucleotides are TGTGCCTGGAGTGTACATAGCGGGAGAGAGACCCAGTACTTC. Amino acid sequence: CAWSVHSGRETQYF.

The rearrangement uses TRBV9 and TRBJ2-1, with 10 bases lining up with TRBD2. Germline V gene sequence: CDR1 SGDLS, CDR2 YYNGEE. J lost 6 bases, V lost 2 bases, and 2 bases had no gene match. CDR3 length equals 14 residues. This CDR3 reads CASSVASGSNEQFF. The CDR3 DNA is TGTGCCAGCAGCGTGGCTAGCGGGAGCAATGAGCAGTTCTTC.